Included here is one T cell receptor (beta chain) sequence, with context. The CDR3 loop spans 14 amino acids. The germline CDR1 and CDR2 sequences are SGHDT and YYEEEE. Trimming left V 4 bases short and J 6 bases short, with 14 bases between. The investigators reverse transcribed all of the isolated RNA, so they sequenced expressed TCRB transcripts. Profiling relied on immunoSEQ multiplex PCR, and the TCRdb table lists in-frame clones only, not all of them. Among some 100,000 clones listed, almost 40% were seen once. The data derive from a study of beta chain features in type 1 diabetes. Sequenced input: stem cell memory CD4+ T cells from blood. The chain has TRBV5-6 and TRBJ1-5, with D tentatively TRBD1 (5 bases). The TCR originated in a woman younger than 30 in good health. CDR3 DNA sequence: TGTGCCAGCAGCCAAGGCAGGGCCGGTCAGCCCCAGCATTTT. It yields the protein CASSQGRAGQPQHF.